The 6 T cell receptor beta chains given below trace back to one sample, sequenced in a study of identifying expanded T cells in peripheral blood. Clones were sequenced by immunoSEQ multiplex PCR, and TCRdb holds only the in-frame ones, with some missing. The sample consists of about 81,000 clones, 84% of them appearing once. Sequenced: blood. The receptors were sampled from a person aged 18-70 years in good health.

This clone was picked up a small number of times. The chain has TRBV10-3 and TRBJ2-7, with 7 bases identical to TRBD1. V gave up 7 bases and J gave up 2 bases; unmatched junction bases: 8. There are 14 residues in the CDR3. In germline, CDR1 is ENHRY, CDR2 SYGVKD. CDR3 protein: CAITDSQGTYEQYF. The CDR3 coding sequence is TGTGCCATCACGGACTCACAGGGGACCTACGAGCAGTACTTC.

This clone was counted at least ten times. The chain combines TRBV5-6 with TRBJ1-5; no clear D. This CDR3 contains 12 residues. Trimming pared 2 bases from V and 3 bases from J, leaving 3 bases between. Germline V CDR1 and CDR2: SGHDT, YYEEEE. The CDR3 region is CASSFINQPQHF. CDR3 bases: TGTGCCAGCAGCTTTATCAATCAGCCCCAGCATTTT. The full variable domain, with the rest looked up from reference TRBV5-6 and TRBJ1-5, is DAGVTQSPTHLIKTRGQQVTLRCSPKSGHDTVSWYQQALGQGPQFIFQYYEEEERQRGNFPDRFSGHQFPNYSSELNVNALLLGDSALYLCASSFINQPQHFGDGTRLSIL.

The chain has TRBV29-1 and TRBJ2-7, with D possibly matching TRBD1 (6 bases). The CDR3 consists of 13 residues. The V end lost 6 bases, the J end lost 0 bases, and 12 bases lay between the germline ends. The germline V gene has CDR1 SQVTM and CDR2 ANQGSEA. The CDR3 DNA follows: TGCAGCGTCCCAGGACAGTTCTCCTACGAGCAGTACTTC. Translating it yields CSVPGQFSYEQYF.

V gene TRBV2 combines with J gene TRBJ1-1, with unresolved D. V lost 7 bases, J lost 0 bases, and 9 bases lay in between. The CDR3 totals 13 residues. CDR1 and CDR2 (germline): SNHLY, FYNNEI. CDR3 sequence (DNA): TGTGCCAGCAAAAACAGTTTGAACACTGAAGCTTTCTTT. Its translation is CASKNSLNTEAFF.

The chain couples TRBV4-1 to TRBJ2-7; TRBD1 matches at 7 bases. CDR1 is MGHRA, CDR2 YSYEKL, per germline. The CDR3 loop spans 14 amino acids. V dropped 6 bases and J dropped 0; count of bases not matched to a gene: 5. Here the CDR3 DNA reads TGCGCCAGCAGACCGACAGGGATCTCCTACGAGCAGTACTTC. Protein product: CASRPTGISYEQYF.

The chain employs TRBV27 and TRBJ2-7; D is ambiguous. The CDR3 length is 13 residues. Trimming pared 2 bases from V and 2 bases from J, leaving 7 bases between. Per germline, CDR1 MNHEY and CDR2 SMNVEV (reference sequence). CDR3 loop: CASSLGRAYEQYF. DNA of the CDR3: TGTGCCAGCAGTTTAGGTAGAGCCTACGAGCAGTACTTC.